This TCR beta chain was recovered during a study of cytomegalovirus exposure and HLA in healthy donors. Study overall: About 82 million unique TCRs from HLA-typed donors were held in an early release of data. Overall study results and limits: TCR beta V- and J-gene trimming was later associated with a missense DCLRE1C variant. An analysis was carried out at a later point. It showed that HLA-associated TCR beta chains were more clonally expanded than equally common non-associated chains. The authors later found TCR association rates varying by HLA locus, with DRB1 most and HLA-C fewest.

This CDR3 has 14 amino acids. Germline V lookup: CDR1 SGHRS, CDR2 YFSETQ. The ends lost 1 base at V and 6 bases at J; junction bases unmatched: 2. As regards this clone: The antigen is unknown.

The PCR ran on 60 Vbeta and 13 Jbeta primers. The data were produced by immunoSEQ multiplex PCR, yet TCRdb's version contains in-frame clones alone and is incomplete. In total, the table holds 180,000 or so clones. Sample: PBMCs. The chain combines TRBV5-1 with TRBJ2-2; 8 bases fit TRBD1. This sequence originates from a woman between 18 and 30 years old in good health and CMV-seropositive. CDR3 DNA sequence: TGCGCCAGCAGCTTGCAGGGGGCGGCCGGGGAGCTGTTTTTT. Protein product: CASSLQGAAGELFF.